This section outlines one TCR beta chain sequence together with its context. This table comes from immunoSEQ multiplex PCR, and its TCRdb copy is limited to in-frame clones, with some not included. This table holds some 61,000 clones, about 85% found once. The entry originates in a study of neoadjuvant anti-PD-1 for oral cavity cancer. Across the whole study: Nivolumab at 3 mg/kg was mostly given biweekly, three to four doses, pre-surgery. Around day 43, patients without progression received a fourth nivolumab dose before surgery.

J lost 5 bases, V lost 6 bases, and 17 bases had no gene match. The CDR3 contains 18 residues. Germline assignment: CDR1 MNHEY and CDR2 SMNVEV (reference sequence). The time point was: after neoadjuvant nivolumab, at surgical resection. V usage is TRBV27 and J usage is TRBJ2-7, with 12 bases aligning to TRBD2. This sample comprised PBMCs, obtained after nivolumab (anti-PD-1) treatment. This sequence was found in a person aged 35-79 years with oral cavity squamous cell carcinoma. CDR3 DNA: TGTGCCAGCAGAAATTATGGGGTAGGACTAGCGGGAAACGACGAGCAGTACTTC. This codes for CASRNYGVGLAGNDEQYF.